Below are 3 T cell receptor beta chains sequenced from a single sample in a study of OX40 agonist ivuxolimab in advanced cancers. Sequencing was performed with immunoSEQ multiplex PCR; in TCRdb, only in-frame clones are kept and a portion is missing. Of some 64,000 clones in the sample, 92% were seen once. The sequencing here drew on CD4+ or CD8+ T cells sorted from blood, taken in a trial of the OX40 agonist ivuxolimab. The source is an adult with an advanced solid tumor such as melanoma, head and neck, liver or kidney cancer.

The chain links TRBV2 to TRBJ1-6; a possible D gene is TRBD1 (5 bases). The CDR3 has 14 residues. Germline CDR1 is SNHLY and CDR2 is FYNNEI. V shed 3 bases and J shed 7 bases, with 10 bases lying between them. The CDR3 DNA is TGTGCCAGCAGTGAGGTTCAGGGCAATTCACCCCTCCACTTT. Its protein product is CASSEVQGNSPLHF.

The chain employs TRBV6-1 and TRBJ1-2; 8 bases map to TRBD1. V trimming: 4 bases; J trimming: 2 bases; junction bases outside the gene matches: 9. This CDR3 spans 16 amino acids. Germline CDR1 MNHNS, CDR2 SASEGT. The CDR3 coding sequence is TGTGCCAGCAGTGGCCTCGGGACAGGTGGGAACTATGGCTACACCTTC. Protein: CASSGLGTGGNYGYTF.

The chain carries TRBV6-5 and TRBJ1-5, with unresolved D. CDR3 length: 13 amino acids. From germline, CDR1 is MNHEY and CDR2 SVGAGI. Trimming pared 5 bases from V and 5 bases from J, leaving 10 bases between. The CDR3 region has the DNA TGTGCCAGCAGTGAAGCTGGGGATCAGCCCCAGCATTTT. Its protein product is CASSEAGDQPQHF.